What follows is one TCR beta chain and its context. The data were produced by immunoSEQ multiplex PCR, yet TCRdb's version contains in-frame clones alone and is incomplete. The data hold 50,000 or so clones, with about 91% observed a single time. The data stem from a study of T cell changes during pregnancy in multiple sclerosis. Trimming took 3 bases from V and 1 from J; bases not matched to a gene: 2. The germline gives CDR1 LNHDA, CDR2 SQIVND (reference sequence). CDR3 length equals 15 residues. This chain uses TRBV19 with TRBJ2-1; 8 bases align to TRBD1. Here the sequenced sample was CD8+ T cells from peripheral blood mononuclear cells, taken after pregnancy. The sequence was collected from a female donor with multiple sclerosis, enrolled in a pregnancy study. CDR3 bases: TGTGCCAGTAGTATTTGGACAGGGTCCTACAATGAGCAGTTCTTC. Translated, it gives CASSIWTGSYNEQFF.